The T cell receptor beta chain described here comes from a study of blood T cell repertoires in COVID-19. The method was immunoSEQ multiplex PCR; TCRdb's version includes in-frame clones alone and lacks a portion of them. The sample gives about 180,000 clones, roughly 85% of which show up once; 11% is in the top ten. Germline loops: CDR1 SGDLS, CDR2 YYNGEE. V was clipped by 3 bases and J by 11 bases; unmatched bases: 11. This CDR3 contains 15 residues. The TCR comes from a human donor with active or convalescent COVID-19. The donor label of this sample is uncertain. The source material was peripheral blood. V usage is TRBV9 and J usage is TRBJ1-3; TRBD1 matches at 10 bases. The CDR3 protein is CASSAGQGGYPAIYF. CDR3 bases: TGTGCCAGCAGCGCCGGACAGGGGGGCTATCCCGCCATATATTTT.